A single sample is the source of the 15 T cell receptor beta chains below, sequenced in a study of blood T cell repertoires in COVID-19. The data were produced by immunoSEQ multiplex PCR, yet TCRdb's version contains in-frame clones alone and is incomplete. The sample has over 50,000 clones; 70% to 80% are singletons. Specimen: peripheral blood. The source is an elderly man with active or convalescent COVID-19.

The V call is TRBV6-6, the J call TRBJ1-6; TRBD1 matches at 8 bases. Germline CDR1 reads MNHNY; CDR2 reads SVGAGI (reference sequence). The CDR3 has 13 amino acids. J was trimmed by 9 bases and V by 6 bases; bases with no gene match: 4. The CDR3 DNA reads TGTGCCAGCAGAACAGGGGGAGCTTCACCCCTCCACTTT. Translating it yields CASRTGGASPLHF.

V and J are TRBV12-3 or TRBV12-4 and TRBJ2-1, with D tentatively TRBD2 (7 bases). Trimming shortened V by 7 bases and J by 15 bases, and 16 bases separated the two germline ends. The CDR3 consists of 11 residues. CDR3: CASTGGGRWFF. CDR3 bases: TGTGCCAGCACAGGCGGGGGCCGGTGGTTCTTC.

Ten or more counts support this clone. The chain has TRBV7-6 and TRBJ2-2; perhaps TRBD2 as D (6 bases). Per germline, CDR1 SGHVS and CDR2 FNYEAQ. V lost 5 bases and J lost 4, with 11 bases in between. This CDR3 comprises 14 residues. CDR3 protein: CASSTTSSTGELFF. The CDR3 DNA reads as TGTGCCAGCAGCACGACTAGTTCCACCGGGGAGCTGTTTTTT.

The chain has TRBV7-8 and TRBJ2-7; TRBD1 matches at 9 bases. Unmatched junction bases numbered 4, after V lost 2 bases and J lost 2 bases. The CDR3 has 15 residues. The germline CDR1 and CDR2 sequences are SGHVS and FQNEAQ. The CDR3 sequence is CASSLMGQGTYEQYF. CDR3 bases: TGTGCCAGCAGCTTAATGGGACAGGGTACCTACGAGCAGTACTTC.

This clone was seen a handful of times. The chain joins TRBV10-3 to TRBJ1-1; 7 positions agree with TRBD1. The CDR3 has 13 amino acids. CDR1 and CDR2 (germline): ENHRY, SYGVKD. V shed 6 bases, J shed 1 base, and the junction held 2 bases outside the gene matches. CDR3 region: CAIRGQANTEAFF. The CDR3 nucleotides are TGTGCCATCAGAGGACAGGCGAACACTGAAGCTTTCTTT.

The chain uses TRBV14 and TRBJ2-7; D perhaps matches TRBD1 (5 bases). The CDR3 is made up of 15 amino acids. The ends were cut back, 1 base at V and 3 bases at J, with 13 bases in the middle. The germline gives CDR1 SGHDN, CDR2 FVKESK. This chain's CDR3 is CASSQGSHTGYEQYF. The CDR3 bases are TGTGCCAGCAGCCAAGGTTCGCACACAGGCTACGAGCAGTACTTC. The whole variable domain, remainder taken from reference TRBV14 and TRBJ2-7, is EAGVTQFPSHSVIEKGQTVTLRCDPISGHDNLYWYRRVMGKEIKFLLHFVKESKQDESGMPNNRFLAERTGGTYSTLKVQPAELEDSGVYFCASSQGSHTGYEQYFGPGTRLTVT.

This clone has just one count. The genes are TRBV5-1 and TRBJ2-5; possibly TRBD2 for D (5 bases). Trimming stripped 4 bases from V and 5 bases from J, with 12 bases between. This CDR3 spans 13 amino acids. In germline, CDR1 is SGHRS, CDR2 YFSETQ. Written as DNA, the CDR3 is TGCGCCAGCAGCCCGGGGATCAGTGAGACCCAGTACTTC. Translated, it gives CASSPGISETQYF.

The chain is built from TRBV29-1 and TRBJ2-1; 12 bases line up with TRBD2. Unmatched junction bases numbered 12, after V lost 6 bases and J lost 9 bases. This CDR3 spans 15 amino acids. CDR1 and CDR2 (germline): SQVTM, ANQGSEA. CDR3: CSVDALAGGPSEQFF. The CDR3 nucleotides are TGCAGCGTCGACGCGCTAGCGGGGGGGCCAAGTGAGCAGTTCTTC.

This chain links TRBV27 with TRBJ2-2; 7 bases fit TRBD1. The V gene's germline CDR1 is MNHEY and CDR2 SMNVEV (reference sequence). V gave up 6 bases and J gave up 5 bases; unmatched junction bases: 9. This CDR3 has 15 residues. The CDR3 here is CASRGETGFTGELFF. The CDR3 bases are TGTGCCAGCAGAGGGGAGACAGGGTTTACCGGGGAGCTGTTTTTT.

The CDR3 is CASSSPTSGDYEQYF. CDR3 bases: TGTGCCAGCAGTTCGCCGACTAGCGGAGATTACGAGCAGTACTTC. The V gene is TRBV28, the J gene TRBJ2-7, with 9 bases that match TRBD2. From germline, CDR1 is MDHEN and CDR2 SYDVKM. V trimming: 4 bases; J trimming: 4 bases; junction bases outside the gene matches: 8. The CDR3 consists of 15 residues.

The V and J genes are TRBV9 and TRBJ2-1, with 9 bases fitting TRBD2. The ends lost 0 bases at V and 0 bases at J; junction bases unmatched: 7. This CDR3 is 18 amino acids long. Per germline, CDR1 SGDLS and CDR2 YYNGEE. The CDR3 region is CASSVATSGGSSYNEQFF. CDR3 sequence (DNA): TGTGCCAGCAGCGTAGCTACGAGCGGGGGGAGCTCCTACAATGAGCAGTTCTTC. Filled out from reference TRBV9 and TRBJ2-1, the complete variable domain reads DSGVTQTPKHLITATGQRVTLRCSPRSGDLSVYWYQQSLDQGLQFLIQYYNGEERAKGNILERFSAQQFPDLHSELNLSSLELGDSALYFCASSVATSGGSSYNEQFFGPGTRLTVL.

The chain employs TRBV5-1 and TRBJ2-1; D may be TRBD2 (6 bases). The CDR3 has 15 amino acids. V shed 1 base and J shed 8 bases, with 16 bases lying between them. The germline CDR1 and CDR2 sequences are SGHRS and YFSETQ. The CDR3 DNA reads as TGCGCCAGCAGCTTGATGACCCCCGGAGGGGATGAGCAGTTCTTC. Its translation: CASSLMTPGGDEQFF.

Only one count was recorded for this clone. V and J are TRBV6-5 and TRBJ2-2; D is undetermined. Germline V lookup: CDR1 MNHEY, CDR2 SVGAGI. Trimming removed 5 bases at V and 7 bases at J, with 17 bases between. This CDR3 has 15 amino acids. CDR3 region: CASSPLREVFGELFF. Here the CDR3 DNA reads TGTGCCAGCAGTCCACTTAGAGAAGTCTTCGGGGAGCTGTTTTTT.

The CDR3, as DNA: TGTGCCAGCAGCTTAGGTCTGGGCAGAGGGGGATACGAGCAGTACTTC. This sequence encodes CASSLGLGRGGYEQYF. This chain links TRBV7-9 with TRBJ2-7; possibly TRBD1 for D (6 bases). The V end lost 1 base, the J end lost 4 bases, and 17 bases lay between the germline ends. Germline CDR1 and CDR2: SEHNR and FQNEAQ (reference sequence). The length of the CDR3 is 16 residues.

This clone showed up just once. This sequence joins TRBV2 and TRBJ1-1; D call uncertain. The ends were cut back, 10 bases at V and 6 bases at J, with 18 bases in the middle. This CDR3 comprises 13 residues. CDR1 and CDR2 (germline): SNHLY, FYNNEI. The CDR3 is CAKPTRGFAEAFF. CDR3 DNA sequence: TGTGCCAAACCAACACGAGGATTTGCTGAAGCTTTCTTT.